This TCR beta chain was profiled in a study of blood T cell repertoires in COVID-19. Study summary: The samples span acute and convalescent COVID-19 from the United States, Italy and Spain. PBMCs, B-cell-depleted T cells, or T cells were the source of the cDNA or gDNA that made up the material.

Here immunoSEQ multiplex PCR was the method, and the copy in TCRdb shows in-frame clones only, minus some. The sample has approximately 180,000 clones, under 90% seen once; the top ten hold roughly 18%. It was during active infection that Seattle patients were enrolled and then longitudinally followed. V was pared by 3 bases and J by 7 bases, with 13 bases between. CDR3 length: 13 residues. CDR1 and CDR2 (germline): SNHLY, FYNNEI. V usage is TRBV2 and J usage is TRBJ2-7; D is perhaps TRBD2 (6 bases). This clonotype was sampled from a person aged 65 to 85 with COVID-19, enrolled during active disease. The sequenced sample consisted of peripheral blood. The CDR3 DNA reads TGTGCCAGCAGTGACGTTGAGGGGACTGAGCAGTACTTC. As protein: CASSDVEGTEQYF.